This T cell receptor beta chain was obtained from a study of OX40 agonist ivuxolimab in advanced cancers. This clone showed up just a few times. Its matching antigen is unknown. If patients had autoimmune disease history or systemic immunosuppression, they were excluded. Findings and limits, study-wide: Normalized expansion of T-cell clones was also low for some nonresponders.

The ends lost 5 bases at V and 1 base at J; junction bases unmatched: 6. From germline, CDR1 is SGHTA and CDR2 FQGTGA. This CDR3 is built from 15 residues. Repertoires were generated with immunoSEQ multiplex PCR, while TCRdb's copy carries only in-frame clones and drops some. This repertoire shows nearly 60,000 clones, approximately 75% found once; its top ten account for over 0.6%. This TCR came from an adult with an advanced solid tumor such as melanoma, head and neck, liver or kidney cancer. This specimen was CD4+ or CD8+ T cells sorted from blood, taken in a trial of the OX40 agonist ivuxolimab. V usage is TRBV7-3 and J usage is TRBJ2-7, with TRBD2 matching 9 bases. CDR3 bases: TGTGCCAGCAGCAAACAGCGGGGGGCTTCCTACGAGCAGTACTTC. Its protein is CASSKQRGASYEQYF.